The entry below describes one T cell receptor beta chain. Its target is not known. The CDR3 is made up of 13 amino acids. Germline CDR1 and CDR2: SGHRS and YFSETQ. Germline trimming cut 3 bases from V and 8 bases from J; bases unmatched to any gene: 5. The data were obtained in a study of cytomegalovirus exposure and HLA in healthy donors. Study conclusions and caveats: TRBV6-2, TRBV6-3 and other indistinguishable V segments were excluded. The authors confirmed in vitro that a few CMV-associated chains were specific for CMV antigens.

In the PCR, 60 Vbeta and 13 Jbeta primers were used. Method: immunoSEQ multiplex PCR; TCRdb's copy keeps in-frame clones and lacks some. The sample contains roughly 170,000 clones, about 79% of which appear only once. The sequence was collected from a girl aged 2-15 years in good health and CMV-seropositive. The chain recombines TRBV5-1 with TRBJ1-2; 9 bases are shared with TRBD1. Source material: PBMCs. The DNA of the CDR3 is TGCGCCAGCAGCTCGGGACAGGGAAAAGGCTACACCTTC. Translated, it gives CASSSGQGKGYTF.